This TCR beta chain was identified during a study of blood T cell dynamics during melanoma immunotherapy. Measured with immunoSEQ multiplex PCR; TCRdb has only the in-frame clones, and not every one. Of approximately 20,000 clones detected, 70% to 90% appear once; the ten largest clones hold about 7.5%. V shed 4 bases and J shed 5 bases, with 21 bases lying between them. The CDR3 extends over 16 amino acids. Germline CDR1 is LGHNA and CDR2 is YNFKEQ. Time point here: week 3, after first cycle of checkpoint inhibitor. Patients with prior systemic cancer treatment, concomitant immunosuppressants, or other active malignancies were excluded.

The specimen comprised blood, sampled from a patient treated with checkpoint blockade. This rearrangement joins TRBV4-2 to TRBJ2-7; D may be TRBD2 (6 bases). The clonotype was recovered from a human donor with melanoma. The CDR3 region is CASSLLRGSQGNEQYF. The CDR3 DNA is TGTGCCAGCAGCCTTCTTCGGGGGTCCCAGGGCAACGAGCAGTACTTC.